There are many counts of the clone carrying this TCR beta chain. The time point was: sample taken at primary tumor resection. Whole RNA, which was extracted from tumor, nontumor lung tissue or frozen PBMC, was sequenced without any cell sorting. This entry is derived from a study of spatial heterogeneity in lung cancer. A single record per CDR3 protein comes from TCRdb applying MiXCR to the 5' RACE reads. The sample includes thousands of distinct CDR3 sequences, 5.4% seen only once; the top ten take around two fifths. The V gene lost 4 bases and the J gene lost 4 bases, with 19 bases spanning the gap. Germline V lookup: CDR1 MNHEY, CDR2 SVGAGI. CDR3 size: 16 residues.

The receptor was derived from a male donor with early-stage non-small cell lung cancer. The rearrangement links TRBV6-5 to TRBJ1-2; D is ambiguous. The specimen comprised PBMCs, sampled at surgery. In nucleotides, the CDR3 is TGTGCCAGCAGTTCCCGGTCCGCCCTAGGGAGCTATGGCTACACCTTC. As protein: CASSSRSALGSYGYTF.